The 9 T cell receptor beta chains reported below all come from one sample, sequenced in a study of blood T cells in healthy people across ages. Sample-barcoded 5' priming and a J-beta primer mix drove a second PCR of about 6 to 12 cycles. From the 5' RACE reads, TCRdb called clonotypes with MiXCR, one entry per CDR3 protein. The table records 650,000 to 1,000,000 distinct CDR3 sequences, about half of them present only once. The sequencing sample was made of blood. These TCRs come from an elderly man in good health.

The gene calls are TRBV20-1 and TRBJ2-1, with 8 bases identical to TRBD2. The CDR3 has 12 amino acids. Looked up from germline, CDR1 is DFQATT and CDR2 is SNEGSKA (reference sequence). V lost 3 bases to trimming and J lost 8 bases; unmatched junction nucleotides: 3. The CDR3 is CSASGGAYEQFF. The CDR3 nucleotides read TGCAGTGCTAGCGGGGGGGCCTATGAGCAGTTCTTC.

The V gene is TRBV28, the J gene TRBJ2-5; 10 positions match TRBD2. The junction had 11 bases not matched to a gene; V was cut back by 7 bases and J by 3 bases. Germline V CDR1 and CDR2: MDHEN, SYDVKM. This CDR3 is 16 amino acids long. The CDR3, as DNA: TGTGCCAGCACTACCTGGGGGACTAGCGAGAAAGAGACCCAGTACTTC. This translates into CASTTWGTSEKETQYF.

V and J are TRBV2 and TRBJ1-5; no clear D gene. The CDR3 has 13 residues. Germline V gene sequence: CDR1 SNHLY, CDR2 FYNNEI. Between the trimmed V and J ends, which lost 1 base and 5 bases, there was a span of 6 bases. The CDR3 DNA reads TGTGCCAGCAGTGAAGAATCGTATCAGCCCCAGCATTTT. This gives the protein CASSEESYQPQHF. Full variable domain (missing parts from reference TRBV2 and TRBJ1-5): EPEVTQTPSHQVTQMGQEVILRCVPISNHLYFYWYRQILGQKVEFLVSFYNNEISEKSEIFDDQFSVERPDGSNFTLKIRSTKLEDSAMYFCASSEESYQPQHFGDGTRLSIL.

The gene calls are TRBV7-9 and TRBJ2-5; D is undetermined. Germline V CDR1 and CDR2: SEHNR, FQNEAQ (reference sequence). Trimming took 10 bases from V and 11 from J, leaving 20 bases between them. The CDR3 spans 12 residues. This chain's CDR3 is CATDLLRDEQYF. In nucleotides, the CDR3 is TGTGCCACGGACCTTCTGAGAGATGAGCAGTACTTC.

The V call is TRBV2, the J call TRBJ2-2, with TRBD2 matching 7 bases. Trimming took 3 bases from V and 6 from J; bases not matched to a gene: 4. CDR1 is SNHLY and CDR2 is FYNNEI in the germline V gene. The CDR3 is made up of 14 amino acids. CDR3 protein: CASSEIREAGELFF. In DNA form, the CDR3 reads TGTGCCAGCAGTGAGATCCGGGAGGCCGGGGAGCTGTTTTTT.

The chain has TRBV29-1 and TRBJ1-4; unclear D gene. The CDR3 totals 14 residues. V lost 3 bases and J 6 bases, leaving 14 bases between the germline ends. The germline gives CDR1 SQVTM, CDR2 ANQGSEA. The CDR3 DNA follows: TGCAGCGTTGACGGTGGGGAGCCCCATGAAAAACTGTTTTTT. Protein sequence: CSVDGGEPHEKLFF.

The J gene is TRBJ2-3, the V gene TRBV20-1, with D possibly called TRBD1 or TRBD2 (5 bases each). Germline CDR1 DFQATT, CDR2 SNEGSKA (reference sequence). The V gene lost 1 base and the J gene lost 1 base, with 18 bases spanning the gap. The length of the CDR3 is 17 residues. The CDR3 spells CSARAFFEGPGTDTQYF. The CDR3 coding sequence is TGCAGTGCTAGAGCCTTCTTCGAGGGGCCAGGCACAGATACGCAGTATTTT.

As to this clonotype: Germline and junction disagree at one end, which may indicate a read error. The chain carries TRBV10-3 and TRBJ1-2; unclear D gene. This CDR3 is built from 15 residues. The germline V gene encodes CDR1 ENHRY and CDR2 SYGVKD. In DNA, the CDR3 is TGTGCCTTCAGTGAGTCGGGAGGAGCGGGCTATGGCTACACCTTC. Amino acid sequence: CAFSESGGAGYGYTF.

The chain uses TRBV15 and TRBJ2-5; a possible D gene is TRBD2 (6 bases). Looked up from germline, CDR1 is LNHNV and CDR2 is YYDKDF (reference sequence). With 1 base removed from V and 5 bases from J, the gap between germline ends came to 11 bases. This CDR3 has 14 amino acids. The CDR3 region is CATSRGGVKETQYF. The DNA of the CDR3 is TGTGCCACCAGCAGAGGGGGGGTGAAGGAGACCCAGTACTTC.